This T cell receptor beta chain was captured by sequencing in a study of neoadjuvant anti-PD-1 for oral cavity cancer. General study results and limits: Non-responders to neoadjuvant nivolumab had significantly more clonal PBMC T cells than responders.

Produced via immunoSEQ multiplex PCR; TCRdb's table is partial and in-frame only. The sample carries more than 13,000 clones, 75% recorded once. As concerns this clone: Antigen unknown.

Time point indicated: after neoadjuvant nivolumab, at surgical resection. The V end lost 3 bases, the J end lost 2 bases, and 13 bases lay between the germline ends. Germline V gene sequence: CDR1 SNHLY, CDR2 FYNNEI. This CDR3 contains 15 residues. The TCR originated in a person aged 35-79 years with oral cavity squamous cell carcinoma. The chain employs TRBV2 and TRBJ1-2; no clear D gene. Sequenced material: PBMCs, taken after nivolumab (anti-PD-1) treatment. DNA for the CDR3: TGTGCCAGCAGTGAGGTCTGGAGCAGAAACTATGGCTACACCTTC. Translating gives CASSEVWSRNYGYTF.